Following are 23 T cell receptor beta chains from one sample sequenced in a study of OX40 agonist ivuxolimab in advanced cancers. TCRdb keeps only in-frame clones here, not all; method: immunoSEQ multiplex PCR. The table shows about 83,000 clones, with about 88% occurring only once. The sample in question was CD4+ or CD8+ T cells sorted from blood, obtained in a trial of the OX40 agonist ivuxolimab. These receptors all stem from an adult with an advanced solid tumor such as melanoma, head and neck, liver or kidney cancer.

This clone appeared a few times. The chain's CDR3 is CSVAPDEAFF. The CDR3 nucleotides are TGCAGCGTTGCTCCTGATGAAGCTTTCTTT. The V and J genes are TRBV29-1 and TRBJ1-1; D is unresolved. Trimming took 4 bases from V and 7 from J, leaving 7 bases between them. The CDR3 length is 10 residues. Germline-derived CDR1 and CDR2 are SQVTM and ANQGSEA.

The CDR3 coding sequence is TGTGCCCGTAGAGGGAGCGGGATGAACACTGAAGCTTTCTTT. The encoded protein is CARRGSGMNTEAFF. The rearrangement uses TRBV30 and TRBJ1-1; D not certain. Germline V gene data show CDR1 as GTSNPN and CDR2 as SVGIG (reference sequence). Deletions cut 8 bases from V and 0 bases from J, with 16 bases between. The CDR3 has 14 amino acids.

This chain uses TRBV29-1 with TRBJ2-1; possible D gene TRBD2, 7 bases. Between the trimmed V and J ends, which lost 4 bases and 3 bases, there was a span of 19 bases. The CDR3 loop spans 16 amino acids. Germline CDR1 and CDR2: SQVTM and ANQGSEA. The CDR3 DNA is TGCAGCGTTGTAGGGGGGGCGAGGGGGTACTACAATGAGCAGTTCTTC. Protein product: CSVVGGARGYYNEQFF.

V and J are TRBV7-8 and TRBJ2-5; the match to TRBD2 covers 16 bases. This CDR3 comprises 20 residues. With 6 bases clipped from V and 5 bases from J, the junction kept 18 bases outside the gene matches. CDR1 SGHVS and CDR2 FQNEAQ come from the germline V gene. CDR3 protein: CASRPEGLAGGPGWRETQYF. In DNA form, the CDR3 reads TGTGCCAGCAGGCCGGAGGGACTAGCGGGGGGGCCGGGATGGCGGGAGACCCAGTACTTC.

The CDR3 DNA is TGTGCCGGCCGACACAGGCAGACAGAGCCCCAGCATTTT. This encodes CAGRHRQTEPQHF. This chain joins TRBV6-6 and TRBJ1-5, with D possibly TRBD1 on 5 matching bases. Germline CDR1 MNHNY, CDR2 SVGAGI (reference sequence). The CDR3 runs 13 residues. V gave up 11 bases and J gave up 8 bases, with 19 bases separating them.

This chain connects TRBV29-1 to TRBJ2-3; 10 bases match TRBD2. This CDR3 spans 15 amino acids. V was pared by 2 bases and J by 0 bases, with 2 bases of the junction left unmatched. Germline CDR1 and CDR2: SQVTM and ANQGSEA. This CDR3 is CSVEPSGGSTDTQYF. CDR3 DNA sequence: TGCAGCGTTGAACCTAGCGGGGGTAGCACAGATACGCAGTATTTT.

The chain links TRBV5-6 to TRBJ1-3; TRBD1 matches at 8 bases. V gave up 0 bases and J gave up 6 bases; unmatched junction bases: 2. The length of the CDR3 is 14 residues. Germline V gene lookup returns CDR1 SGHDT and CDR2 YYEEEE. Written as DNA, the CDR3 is TGTGCCAGCAGCTTGGACAGGGGGGTAAACACCATATATTTT. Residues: CASSLDRGVNTIYF. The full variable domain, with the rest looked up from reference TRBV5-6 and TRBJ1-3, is DAGVTQSPTHLIKTRGQQVTLRCSPKSGHDTVSWYQQALGQGPQFIFQYYEEEERQRGNFPDRFSGHQFPNYSSELNVNALLLGDSALYLCASSLDRGVNTIYFGEGSWLTVV.

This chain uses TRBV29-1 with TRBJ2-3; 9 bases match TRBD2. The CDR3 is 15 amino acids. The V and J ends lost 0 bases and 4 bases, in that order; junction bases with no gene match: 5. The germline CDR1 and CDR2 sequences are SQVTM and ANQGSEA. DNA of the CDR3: TGCAGCGTTGAAGATCGCGCGGGGGGGGCAGATACGCAGTATTTT. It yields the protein CSVEDRAGGADTQYF.

In nucleotides, the CDR3 is TGTGCCAGTAGTATAAGTCGCCGGACGGAGACCGGCTACACCTTC. Translated: CASSISRRTETGYTF. The chain employs TRBV19 and TRBJ1-2, with D unclear. CDR3 size: 15 residues. Germline CDR1 LNHDA, CDR2 SQIVND (reference sequence). Between the trimmed V and J ends, which lost 2 bases and 8 bases, there was a span of 18 bases.

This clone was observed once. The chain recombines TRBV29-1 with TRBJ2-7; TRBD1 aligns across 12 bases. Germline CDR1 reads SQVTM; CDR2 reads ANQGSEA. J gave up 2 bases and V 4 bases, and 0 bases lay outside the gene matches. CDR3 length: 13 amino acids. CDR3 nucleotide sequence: TGCAGCGTTGGGGACAGGGGGCCCTACGAGCAGTACTTC. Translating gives CSVGDRGPYEQYF.

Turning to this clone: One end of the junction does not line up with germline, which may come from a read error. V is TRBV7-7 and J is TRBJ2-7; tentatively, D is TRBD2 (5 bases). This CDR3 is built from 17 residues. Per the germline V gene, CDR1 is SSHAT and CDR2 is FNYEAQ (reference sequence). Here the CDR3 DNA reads TGTGCTAGCAGTGGACGCCGCTCTAGGAGGCATCCCCCCAAGCCGTACTTC. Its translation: CASSGRRSRRHPPKPYF.

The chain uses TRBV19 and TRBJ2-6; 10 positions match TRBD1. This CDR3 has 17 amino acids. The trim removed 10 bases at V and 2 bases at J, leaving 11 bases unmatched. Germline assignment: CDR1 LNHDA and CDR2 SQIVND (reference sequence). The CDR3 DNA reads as TGTGCCACCTCATCCGAGACAGGGGGCCCTGGGGCCAACGTCCTGACTTTC. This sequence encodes CATSSETGGPGANVLTF.

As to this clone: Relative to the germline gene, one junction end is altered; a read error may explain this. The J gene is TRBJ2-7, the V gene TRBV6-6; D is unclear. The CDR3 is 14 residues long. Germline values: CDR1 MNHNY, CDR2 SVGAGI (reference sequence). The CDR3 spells CASRYSTGANEQYF. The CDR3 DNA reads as TGTGCCAGCAGGTACTCTACTGGAGCAAACGAGCAGTACTTC.

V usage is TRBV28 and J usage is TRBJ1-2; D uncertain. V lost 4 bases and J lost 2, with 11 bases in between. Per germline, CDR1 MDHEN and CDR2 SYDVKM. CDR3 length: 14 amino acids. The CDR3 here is CASSSETANYGYTF. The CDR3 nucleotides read TGTGCCAGCAGTTCCGAGACGGCGAACTATGGCTACACCTTC.

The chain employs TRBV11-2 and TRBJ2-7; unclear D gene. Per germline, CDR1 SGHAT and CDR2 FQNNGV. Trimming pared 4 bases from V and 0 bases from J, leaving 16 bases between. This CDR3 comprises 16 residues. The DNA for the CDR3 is TGTGCCAGCAGCTCCATCACCCGGCGAAGCTCCTACGAGCAGTACTTC. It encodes CASSSITRRSSYEQYF.

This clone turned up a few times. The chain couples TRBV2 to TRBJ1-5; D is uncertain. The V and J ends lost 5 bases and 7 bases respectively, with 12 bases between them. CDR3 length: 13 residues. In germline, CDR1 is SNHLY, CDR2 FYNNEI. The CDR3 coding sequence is TGTGCCAGCAGTTCACGAATGGCCCAGCCCCAGCATTTT. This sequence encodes CASSSRMAQPQHF.

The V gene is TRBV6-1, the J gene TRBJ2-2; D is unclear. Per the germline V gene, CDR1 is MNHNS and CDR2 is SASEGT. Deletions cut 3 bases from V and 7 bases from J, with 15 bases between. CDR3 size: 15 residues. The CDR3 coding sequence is TGTGCCAGCAGTGATGGATCGTTGGAAGGCGGGGAGCTGTTTTTT. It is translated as CASSDGSLEGGELFF.

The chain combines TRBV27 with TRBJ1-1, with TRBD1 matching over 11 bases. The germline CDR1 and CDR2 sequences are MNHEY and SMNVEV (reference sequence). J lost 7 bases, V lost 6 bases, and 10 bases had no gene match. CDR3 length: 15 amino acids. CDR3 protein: CASRMLGQGVYEAFF. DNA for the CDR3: TGTGCCAGCAGGATGTTGGGACAGGGGGTTTATGAAGCTTTCTTT.

CDR3 sequence reads: CASRRQGRGNTIYF. The CDR3 DNA is TGTGCCAGCAGGAGACAGGGGCGAGGAAACACCATATATTTT. The chain links TRBV27 to TRBJ1-3; 8 bases agree with TRBD1. The CDR3 is 14 amino acids. Per germline, CDR1 MNHEY and CDR2 SMNVEV (reference sequence). V was pared by 6 bases and J by 4 bases, with 5 bases of the junction left unmatched.

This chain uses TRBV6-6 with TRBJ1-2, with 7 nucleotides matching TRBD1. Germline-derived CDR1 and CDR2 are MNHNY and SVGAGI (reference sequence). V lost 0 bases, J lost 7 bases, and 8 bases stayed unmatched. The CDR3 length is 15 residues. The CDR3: CASSYSSSGGGGYTF. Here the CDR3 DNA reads TGTGCCAGCAGTTACTCGAGTTCAGGGGGTGGTGGCTACACCTTC.

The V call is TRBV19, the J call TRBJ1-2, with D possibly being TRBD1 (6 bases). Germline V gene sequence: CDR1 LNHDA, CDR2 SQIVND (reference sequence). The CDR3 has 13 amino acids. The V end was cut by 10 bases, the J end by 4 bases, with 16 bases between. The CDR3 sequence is CATAAQGGYGYTF. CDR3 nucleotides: TGTGCCACCGCCGCACAGGGTGGCTATGGCTACACCTTC.

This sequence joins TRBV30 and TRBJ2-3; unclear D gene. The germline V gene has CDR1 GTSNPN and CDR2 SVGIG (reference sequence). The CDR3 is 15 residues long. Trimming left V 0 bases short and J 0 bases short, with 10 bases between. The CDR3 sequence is CAWSVRPRSTDTQYF. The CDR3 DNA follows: TGTGCCTGGAGTGTAAGGCCGAGAAGCACAGATACGCAGTATTTT.

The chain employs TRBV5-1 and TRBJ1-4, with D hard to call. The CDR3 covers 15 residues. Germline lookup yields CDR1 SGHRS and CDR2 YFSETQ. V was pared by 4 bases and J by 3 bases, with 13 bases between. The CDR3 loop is CASSPEVLANEKLFF. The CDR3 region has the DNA TGCGCCAGCAGCCCGGAGGTTTTGGCTAATGAAAAACTGTTTTTT.